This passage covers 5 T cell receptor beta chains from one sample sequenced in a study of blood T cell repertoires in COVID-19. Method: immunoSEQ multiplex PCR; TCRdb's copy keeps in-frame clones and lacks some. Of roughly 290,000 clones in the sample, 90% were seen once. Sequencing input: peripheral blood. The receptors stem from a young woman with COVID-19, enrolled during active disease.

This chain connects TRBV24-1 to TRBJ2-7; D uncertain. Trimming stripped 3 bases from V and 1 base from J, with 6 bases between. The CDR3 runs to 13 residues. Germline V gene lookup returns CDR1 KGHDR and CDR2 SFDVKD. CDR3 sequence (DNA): TGTGCCACCAGTGATGGGCCTTCCTACGAGCAGTACTTC. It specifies CATSDGPSYEQYF.

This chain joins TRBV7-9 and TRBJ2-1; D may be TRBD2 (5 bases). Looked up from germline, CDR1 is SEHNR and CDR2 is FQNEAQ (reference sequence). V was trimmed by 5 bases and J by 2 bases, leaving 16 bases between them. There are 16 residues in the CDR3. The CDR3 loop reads CASSTKAGHPYNEQFF. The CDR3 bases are TGTGCCAGCAGCACAAAGGCGGGCCACCCCTACAATGAGCAGTTCTTC. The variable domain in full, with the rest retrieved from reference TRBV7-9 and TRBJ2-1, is DTGVSQNPRHKITKRGQNVTFRCDPISEHNRLYWYRQTLGQGPEFLTYFQNEAQLEKSRLLSDRFSAERPKGSFSTLEIQRTEQGDSAMYLCASSTKAGHPYNEQFFGPGTRLTVL.

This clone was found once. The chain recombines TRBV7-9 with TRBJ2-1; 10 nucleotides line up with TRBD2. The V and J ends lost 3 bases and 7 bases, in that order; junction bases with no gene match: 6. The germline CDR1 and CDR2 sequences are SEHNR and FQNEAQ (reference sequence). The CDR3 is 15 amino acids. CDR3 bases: TGTGCCAGCAGCTTCCCTAGCGGGAGCGGAAATGAGCAGTTCTTC. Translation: CASSFPSGSGNEQFF.

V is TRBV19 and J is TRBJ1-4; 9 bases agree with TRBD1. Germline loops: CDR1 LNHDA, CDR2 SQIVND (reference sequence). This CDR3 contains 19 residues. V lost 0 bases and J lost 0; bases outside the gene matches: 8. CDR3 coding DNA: TGTGCCAGTAGTATAGAACCGGGGGGACAGGGTTCAACTAATGAAAAACTGTTTTTT. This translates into CASSIEPGGQGSTNEKLFF.

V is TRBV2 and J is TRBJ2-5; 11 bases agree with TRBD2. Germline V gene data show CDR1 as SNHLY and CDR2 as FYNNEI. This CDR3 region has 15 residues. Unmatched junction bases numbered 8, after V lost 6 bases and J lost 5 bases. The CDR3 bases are TGTGCCAGCAGACCTCTAGCGGGAGGAGGGGAGACCCAGTACTTC. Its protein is CASRPLAGGGETQYF. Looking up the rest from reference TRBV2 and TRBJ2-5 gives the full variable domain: EPEVTQTPSHQVTQMGQEVILRCVPISNHLYFYWYRQILGQKVEFLVSFYNNEISEKSEIFDDQFSVERPDGSNFTLKIRSTKLEDSAMYFCASRPLAGGGETQYFGPGTRLLVL.